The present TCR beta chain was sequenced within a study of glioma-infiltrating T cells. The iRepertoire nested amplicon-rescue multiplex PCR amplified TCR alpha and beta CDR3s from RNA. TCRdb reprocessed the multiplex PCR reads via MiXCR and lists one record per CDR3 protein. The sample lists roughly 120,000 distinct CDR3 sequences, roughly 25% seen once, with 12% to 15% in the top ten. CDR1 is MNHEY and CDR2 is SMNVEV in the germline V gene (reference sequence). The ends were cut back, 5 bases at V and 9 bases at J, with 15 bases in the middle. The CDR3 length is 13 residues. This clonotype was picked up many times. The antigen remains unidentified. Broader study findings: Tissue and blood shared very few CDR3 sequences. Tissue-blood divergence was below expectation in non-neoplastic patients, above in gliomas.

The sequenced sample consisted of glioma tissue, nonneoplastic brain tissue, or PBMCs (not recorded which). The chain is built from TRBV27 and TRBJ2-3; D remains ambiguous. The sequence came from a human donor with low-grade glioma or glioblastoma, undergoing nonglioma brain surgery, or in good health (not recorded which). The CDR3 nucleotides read TGTGCCAGCAGTCTAAGGGCCCTAGAGACGCAGTATTTT. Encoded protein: CASSLRALETQYF.